These 3 T cell receptor beta chains came from one sample sequenced in a study of OX40 agonist ivuxolimab in advanced cancers. Repertoires were generated with immunoSEQ multiplex PCR, while TCRdb's copy carries only in-frame clones and drops some. There are about 28,000 clones in the sample; about 88% occur only once, and approximately 25% lies in the top ten. The sample consisted of CD4+ or CD8+ T cells sorted from blood, taken in a trial of the OX40 agonist ivuxolimab. The receptor set was obtained from an adult with an advanced solid tumor such as melanoma, head and neck, liver or kidney cancer.

V is TRBV27 and J is TRBJ1-5, with 8 positions matching TRBD1. Trimming removed 5 bases from V and 6 bases from J; junction bases left unmatched: 6. This CDR3 spans 14 amino acids. The germline CDR1 and CDR2 sequences are MNHEY and SMNVEV (reference sequence). CDR3 amino acids: CASSQQGAGQPQHF. The CDR3 nucleotides are TGTGCCAGCAGTCAGCAGGGGGCAGGTCAGCCCCAGCATTTT.

The chain employs TRBV27 and TRBJ1-6; 7 positions agree with TRBD1. V was clipped by 5 bases and J by 7 bases; unmatched bases: 8. This CDR3 contains 15 residues. Germline V gene lookup returns CDR1 MNHEY and CDR2 SMNVEV (reference sequence). CDR3 region: CASSPSVRGNSPLHF. The CDR3 nucleotides are TGTGCCAGCAGTCCCTCGGTCAGGGGGAATTCACCCCTCCACTTT.

The V gene is TRBV11-3, the J gene TRBJ2-5; 8 positions agree with TRBD2. The CDR3 has 16 amino acids. V shed 4 bases, J shed 0 bases, and the junction held 7 bases outside the gene matches. Germline V lookup: CDR1 SGHNT, CDR2 YENEEA. The CDR3: CASSSLAEGYQETQYF. CDR3 nucleotide sequence: TGTGCCAGCAGCTCACTAGCGGAAGGGTACCAAGAGACCCAGTACTTC. The full variable domain, its missing parts supplied by reference TRBV11-3 and TRBJ2-5, is EAGVVQSPRYKIIEKKQPVAFWCNPISGHNTLYWYLQNLGQGPELLIRYENEEAVDDSQLPKDRFSAERLKGVDSTLKIQPAELGDSAVYLCASSSLAEGYQETQYFGPGTRLLVL.